These 26 T cell receptor beta chains share one sample of origin, sequenced in a study of blood T cell repertoires in COVID-19. The method was immunoSEQ multiplex PCR; TCRdb's version includes in-frame clones alone and lacks a portion of them. The table has some 270,000 clones, roughly 88% seen once. Sequenced material: PBMCs or T cells enriched from blood (not recorded which). These receptors were taken from a middle-aged woman who had been exposed to COVID-19.

The V call is TRBV19, the J call TRBJ2-3; 7 nucleotides align to TRBD2. The V segment lost 3 bases and the J segment 1 base; nucleotides outside the gene matches: 10. Per germline, CDR1 LNHDA and CDR2 SQIVND (reference sequence). The CDR3 consists of 17 residues. The CDR3 region has the DNA TGTGCCAGTAGTATTGTTCGGGGAGGGGTCGGCACAGATACGCAGTATTTT. It yields the protein CASSIVRGGVGTDTQYF.

The J gene is TRBJ2-5, the V gene TRBV9; tentative D call: TRBD2 (5 bases). The germline V gene encodes CDR1 SGDLS and CDR2 YYNGEE. Trimming cost V 0 bases and J 2 bases, with 17 bases left between them. The CDR3 has 17 amino acids. This chain's CDR3 is CASSVGGLVGIQETQYF. The CDR3 region has the DNA TGTGCCAGCAGCGTAGGAGGACTGGTGGGTATACAAGAGACCCAGTACTTC.

The chain carries TRBV15 and TRBJ1-5; 8 nucleotides agree with TRBD1. The germline V gene encodes CDR1 LNHNV and CDR2 YYDKDF (reference sequence). There are 16 residues in the CDR3. Unmatched junction bases numbered 7, after V lost 1 base and J lost 5 bases. The CDR3 DNA reads TGTGCCACCAGCAGAGTTGCGACAGGGGCTTATCAGCCCCAGCATTTT. Its protein is CATSRVATGAYQPQHF.

The chain is built from TRBV27 and TRBJ2-1; 11 bases fit TRBD2. CDR3 length: 15 amino acids. The germline CDR1 and CDR2 sequences are MNHEY and SMNVEV (reference sequence). J lost 7 bases, V lost 5 bases, and 7 bases had no gene match. This CDR3 reads CASSTGTSGGNEQFF. CDR3 sequence (DNA): TGTGCCAGCAGTACCGGGACTAGCGGAGGAAATGAGCAGTTCTTC.

A single count supports this clone. V usage is TRBV7-7 and J usage is TRBJ2-5; 8 nucleotides line up with TRBD2. CDR1 is SSHAT and CDR2 is FNYEAQ in the germline V gene (reference sequence). The CDR3 contains 15 residues. The CDR3 DNA follows: TGTGCTAGCTCCGCGGGAGGACGCCTTTTAGAGACCCAGTACTTC. As protein: CASSAGGRLLETQYF.

The chain couples TRBV7-2 to TRBJ2-3; no definite D call. The CDR3 extends over 12 amino acids. Germline V gene sequence: CDR1 SGHTA, CDR2 FQGNSA. V was clipped by 6 bases and J by 0 bases, with 4 bases between them. Written as DNA, the CDR3 is TGTGCCAGCAGGTATAGCACAGATACGCAGTATTTT. Translation: CASRYSTDTQYF.

CDR3 sequence reads: CASTKGGANTGELFF. The DNA for the CDR3 is TGTGCCAGCACGAAAGGAGGGGCGAACACCGGGGAGCTGTTTTTT. The rearrangement joins TRBV6-5 to TRBJ2-2, with a possible D match to TRBD2 (6 bases). Looked up from germline, CDR1 is MNHEY and CDR2 is SVGAGI. Between the trimmed V and J ends, which lost 7 bases and 0 bases, there was a span of 12 bases. The CDR3 is 15 amino acids.

This chain joins TRBV19 and TRBJ2-1; TRBD1 matches 8 bases. Germline lookup yields CDR1 LNHDA and CDR2 SQIVND (reference sequence). The CDR3 has 16 residues. Trimming took 3 bases from V and 8 from J; bases not matched to a gene: 12. CDR3 sequence: CASSISHGQGFYEQFF. DNA for the CDR3: TGTGCCAGTAGTATTTCTCACGGACAGGGATTCTATGAGCAGTTCTTC.

This clone has more than one count but fewer than ten. The chain joins TRBV11-2 to TRBJ1-3; D is undetermined. CDR1 is SGHAT, CDR2 FQNNGV, per germline. Trimming stripped 1 base from V and 4 bases from J, with 5 bases between. The CDR3 totals 13 residues. CDR3 bases: TGTGCCAGCAGCTTAGCCAGGGGAAACACCATATATTTT. The encoded protein is CASSLARGNTIYF.

The rearrangement links TRBV2 to TRBJ2-7; D uncertain. Germline V CDR1 and CDR2: SNHLY, FYNNEI. V shed 1 base and J shed 4 bases, with 8 bases lying between them. This CDR3 has 13 amino acids. As DNA, the CDR3 is TGTGCCAGCAGTGAAGGCAGTTTTTACGAGCAGTACTTC. Translated, it gives CASSEGSFYEQYF.

The chain combines TRBV19 with TRBJ1-2; 9 bases align to TRBD1. CDR1 and CDR2 from the germline V gene are LNHDA and SQIVND (reference sequence). Unmatched junction bases numbered 7, after V lost 4 bases and J lost 4 bases. The CDR3 loop spans 15 amino acids. The CDR3 reads CASSTTGTGTYGYTF. The CDR3 nucleotides are TGTGCCAGTAGTACTACCGGGACAGGGACCTATGGCTACACCTTC.

The V gene is TRBV2, the J gene TRBJ1-4; D possibly corresponds to TRBD1 (6 bases). The CDR3 has 15 amino acids. CDR1 and CDR2 (germline): SNHLY, FYNNEI. V lost 7 bases and J lost 7, with 19 bases in between. The CDR3 here is CASIEGRRGGEKLFF. As DNA, the CDR3 is TGTGCCAGCATCGAAGGGCGCAGGGGTGGTGAAAAACTGTTTTTT.

V and J are TRBV27 and TRBJ2-1, with TRBD2 matching over 8 bases. CDR3 length equals 15 residues. CDR1 and CDR2 (germline): MNHEY, SMNVEV (reference sequence). V shed 6 bases and J 3 bases; nucleotides not matched to a gene: 7. DNA of the CDR3: TGTGCCAGCAGCCCTCGGGAGGGAGGCTACAATGAGCAGTTCTTC. The encoded protein is CASSPREGGYNEQFF.

The rearrangement uses TRBV6-2 or TRBV6-3 and TRBJ1-5; D is unresolved. V shed 0 bases and J shed 2 bases, with 11 bases lying between them. This CDR3 spans 16 amino acids. Germline CDR1 reads MNHEY; CDR2 reads SVGEGT. The CDR3 DNA sequence: TGTGCCAGCAGTTACTCATCACCTCGCGGCAATCAGCCCCAGCATTTT. Amino acids: CASSYSSPRGNQPQHF.

The chain uses TRBV28 and TRBJ1-5, with D uncertain. Germline values: CDR1 MDHEN, CDR2 SYDVKM. V lost 8 bases and J lost 3, with 11 bases in between. The CDR3 spans 13 residues. The CDR3 sequence: CASDPGNNQPQHF. The CDR3 DNA is TGTGCCAGCGACCCAGGTAACAATCAGCCCCAGCATTTT. Together with reference TRBV28 and TRBJ1-5, the CDR3 gives the full variable domain: DVKVTQSSRYLVKRTGEKVFLECVQDMDHENMFWYRQDPGLGLRLIYFSYDVKMKEKGDIPEGYSVSREKKERFSLILESASTNQTSMYLCASDPGNNQPQHFGDGTRLSIL.

The rearrangement joins TRBV28 to TRBJ2-7; 9 positions match TRBD1. CDR1 and CDR2 from the germline V gene are MDHEN and SYDVKM. Trimming took 6 bases from V and 2 from J; bases not matched to a gene: 14. CDR3 length: 17 amino acids. CDR3 sequence (DNA): TGTGCCAGCAGACCAACACAGGGGGCAGGACCTACCTACGAGCAGTACTTC. The encoded protein is CASRPTQGAGPTYEQYF.

V and J are TRBV14 and TRBJ2-3; 10 bases map to TRBD2. The V gene's germline CDR1 is SGHDN and CDR2 FVKESK. The V gene end was trimmed by 1 base and the J gene end by 3 bases; junction bases not matched to a gene: 4. The CDR3 is 16 amino acids. The CDR3: CASSQGLAGGTDTQYF. In DNA, the CDR3 is TGTGCCAGCAGCCAAGGCTTAGCGGGAGGTACAGATACGCAGTATTTT.

Only one count was recorded for this clone. This rearrangement joins TRBV10-3 to TRBJ2-1; D is perhaps TRBD1 (6 bases). The CDR3 sequence is 15 residues long. CDR1 and CDR2 (germline): ENHRY, SYGVKD. With 2 bases removed from V and 8 bases from J, the gap between germline ends came to 16 bases. CDR3 nucleotides: TGTGCCATCAGTGAGAGGGACACTTCGAGGCATGAGCAGTTCTTC. It specifies CAISERDTSRHEQFF.

The CDR3 bases are TGCGCCAGCAGCTCGGGGGACAGGGGCCTCAATGAGCAGTTCTTC. Residues: CASSSGDRGLNEQFF. The V gene is TRBV5-1, the J gene TRBJ2-1; 10 bases line up with TRBD1. Trimming at V came to 3 bases and at J to 6 bases, leaving 6 bases not matched to a gene. From germline, CDR1 is SGHRS and CDR2 YFSETQ. The CDR3 consists of 15 residues.

V is TRBV14 and J is TRBJ2-1; 8 bases line up with TRBD2. Germline-derived CDR1 and CDR2 are SGHDN and FVKESK. This CDR3 is 18 amino acids long. V lost 0 bases and J lost 4; bases outside the gene matches: 11. The CDR3 loop reads CASSQDISGSGVYNEQFF. CDR3 bases: TGTGCCAGCAGCCAAGATATATCGGGTAGCGGGGTTTACAATGAGCAGTTCTTC. Filled out from reference TRBV14 and TRBJ2-1, the complete variable domain reads EAGVTQFPSHSVIEKGQTVTLRCDPISGHDNLYWYRRVMGKEIKFLLHFVKESKQDESGMPNNRFLAERTGGTYSTLKVQPAELEDSGVYFCASSQDISGSGVYNEQFFGPGTRLTVL.

Here the CDR3 reads CATSDRRGTTEAFF. The CDR3, as DNA: TGTGCCACCAGTGATCGTAGGGGGACCACTGAAGCTTTCTTT. The rearrangement joins TRBV24-1 to TRBJ1-1; perhaps TRBD1 as D (6 bases). CDR1 and CDR2 (germline): KGHDR, SFDVKD. This CDR3 region has 14 residues. V lost 3 bases and J lost 4, with 11 bases in between.

The chain combines TRBV24-1 with TRBJ2-1, with D possibly being TRBD2 (5 bases). This CDR3 is built from 14 residues. CDR1 is KGHDR, CDR2 SFDVKD, per germline. The V and J ends lost 5 bases and 9 bases respectively, with 16 bases between them. The CDR3 DNA is TGTGCCACCAGTGGAACGCCCGGGGTAGGTGAGCAGTTCTTC. It is translated as CATSGTPGVGEQFF.

This chain joins TRBV9 and TRBJ1-3; unclear D gene. Deletions cut 4 bases from V and 0 bases from J, with 14 bases between. Germline CDR1 reads SGDLS; CDR2 reads YYNGEE. The CDR3 contains 16 residues. In DNA, the CDR3 is TGTGCCAGCAGCCCTCGCCCGGGTTCCTCTGGAAACACCATATATTTT. This codes for CASSPRPGSSGNTIYF.

The chain links TRBV29-1 to TRBJ2-1; D not certain. CDR1 and CDR2 (germline): SQVTM, ANQGSEA. Trimming shortened V by 4 bases and J by 9 bases, and 7 bases separated the two germline ends. The CDR3 is 10 amino acids. CDR3 protein: CSVVVVEQFF. The CDR3 nucleotides are TGCAGCGTTGTAGTGGTTGAGCAGTTCTTC.

In nucleotides, the CDR3 is TGTGCCAGCAGTCCCGAGCCCTGGGAGACCCAGTACTTC. It codes for CASSPEPWETQYF. The J gene is TRBJ2-5, the V gene TRBV11-3; D call uncertain. Germline V gene lookup returns CDR1 SGHNT and CDR2 YENEEA. V was pared by 6 bases and J by 5 bases, with 13 bases between. The CDR3 is made up of 13 amino acids.

The chain couples TRBV7-9 to TRBJ2-6; D is possibly TRBD2 (6 bases). This CDR3 region has 15 residues. Trimming removed 8 bases at V and 4 bases at J, with 15 bases between. Germline V gene lookup returns CDR1 SEHNR and CDR2 FQNEAQ (reference sequence). DNA for the CDR3: TGTGCCAGCTCCTATGGGAGGTCCGGGGCCAACGTCCTGACTTTC. Protein sequence: CASSYGRSGANVLTF. Filled out from reference TRBV7-9 and TRBJ2-6, the complete variable domain reads DTGVSQNPRHKITKRGQNVTFRCDPISEHNRLYWYRQTLGQGPEFLTYFQNEAQLEKSRLLSDRFSAERPKGSFSTLEIQRTEQGDSAMYLCASSYGRSGANVLTFGAGSRLTVL.